This T cell receptor beta chain was identified during a study of cytotoxic CD8 clonotypes in ibrutinib-treated CLL. Study summary: After a median roughly a year on treatment (6 to 36), response samples were drawn.

Whole-study findings and limits: The study found baseline clonality above age-matched healthy donors, tracking circulating CD8+ T-cell counts. Sustained-remission and progressing patients' sampling times differed.

Depth targeted 1 in 200,000 to 1 in 1 million T cells, averaging 10x coverage per clonotype. Profiled with immunoSEQ multiplex PCR; TCRdb holds only in-frame clones, not every one. This table has some 81,000 clones, 70% to 80% appearing once. Details on this clone: Its target is not known.

V was cut by 3 bases and J by 5 bases, with 11 bases left in between. This CDR3 region has 13 residues. Germline values: CDR1 SGHTA, CDR2 FQGNSA. The sequencing here drew on PBMCs, taken after 12 months of ibrutinib treatment. This TCR was recovered from a human donor with chronic lymphocytic leukemia. V and J are TRBV7-2 and TRBJ2-7, with D hard to call. In DNA, the CDR3 is TGTGCCAGCAGCTTTAGGAGTAAGGACGAGCAGTACTTC. It translates to CASSFRSKDEQYF.